A selection of T cell receptor beta chains follows, all from one sample in a study of T cells after yellow fever vaccination. One entry per CDR3 protein results from TCRdb running MiXCR on the 5' RACE reads. The sample records fewer than 650,000 distinct CDR3 sequences, roughly 22% being singletons. The source was PBMCs, collected less than 25 days after the first yellow fever vaccination. The receptors here all came from a man in his late teens or twenties who received the YFV17D yellow fever vaccine. The CDR3 runs from the conserved cysteine through the conserved F or W. A D gene is named only where the DNA matches it firmly. For some rows the clone size is stated as once, few or many, or as a class when expanded; others skip it.

j_call: TRBJ2-2
clone_size: few
v_call: TRBV4-3
d_call: TRBD2
cdr3_aa: CASSRGGGGDTGELFF
cdr3_nt: TGCGCCAGCAGCCGAGGTGGGGGGGGGGACACCGGGGAGCTGTTTTTT

j_call: TRBJ2-7
clone_size: -
v_call: TRBV18
d_call: TRBD2
cdr3_aa: CASSPSGGSLEQYF
cdr3_nt: TGTGCCAGCTCACCGAGCGGGGGTTCCCTCGAGCAGTACTTC

j_call: TRBJ2-1
clone_size: once
v_call: TRBV20-1
d_call: -
cdr3_aa: CSADTVGVKGGEQFF
cdr3_nt: TGCAGTGCTGACACAGTGGGAGTAAAGGGTGGTGAGCAGTTCTTC

j_call: TRBJ1-1
clone_size: -
v_call: TRBV16
d_call: -
cdr3_aa: CASSPRELGGAFF
cdr3_nt: TGTGCCAGCAGCCCTCGCGAGTTAGGGGGAGCTTTCTTT

j_call: TRBJ2-5
clone_size: -
v_call: TRBV5-1
d_call: TRBD1
cdr3_aa: CASSLAGTGGQETQYF
cdr3_nt: TGCGCCAGCAGCTTGGCCGGGACAGGGGGACAAGAGACCCAGTACTTC

j_call: TRBJ2-5
clone_size: many
v_call: TRBV10-3
d_call: TRBD2
cdr3_aa: CAISESSGGLQETQYF
cdr3_nt: TGTGCCATCAGTGAATCGAGCGGGGGACTCCAAGAGACCCAGTACTTC

j_call: TRBJ1-5
clone_size: few
v_call: TRBV20-1
d_call: TRBD1
cdr3_aa: CSATGQGDQPQHF
cdr3_nt: TGCAGTGCCACCGGACAGGGAGATCAGCCCCAGCATTTT

j_call: TRBJ2-1
clone_size: -
v_call: TRBV11-2
d_call: TRBD2
cdr3_aa: CASSSSGGARYNEQFF
cdr3_nt: TGTGCCAGCAGTTCCTCGGGGGGGGCCAGGTACAATGAGCAGTTCTTC

j_call: TRBJ2-5
clone_size: -
v_call: TRBV23-1
d_call: TRBD1
cdr3_aa: CASSQTLGGTGIPQETQYF
cdr3_nt: TGCGCCAGCAGTCAAACTCTAGGCGGGACAGGGATCCCCCAAGAGACCCAGTACTTC

j_call: TRBJ2-7
clone_size: -
v_call: TRBV6-1
d_call: -
cdr3_aa: CASSGNIIDEQYF
cdr3_nt: TGTGCCAGCAGTGGTAACATTATAGACGAGCAGTACTTC

j_call: TRBJ1-5
clone_size: few
v_call: TRBV2
d_call: TRBD1
cdr3_aa: CASSDLTGRDQPQHF
cdr3_nt: TGTGCCAGCAGTGACCTGACAGGGAGGGATCAGCCCCAGCATTTT

j_call: TRBJ2-1
clone_size: -
v_call: TRBV7-9
d_call: -
cdr3_aa: CASSSNPGHLYNEQFF
cdr3_nt: TGTGCCAGCAGTTCAAATCCGGGACACCTCTACAATGAGCAGTTCTTC

j_call: TRBJ2-1
clone_size: few
v_call: TRBV11-2
d_call: -
cdr3_aa: CASSLVGVGLSYNEQFF
cdr3_nt: TGTGCCAGCAGCTTAGTTGGGGTCGGGTTATCCTACAATGAGCAGTTCTTC

j_call: TRBJ2-1
clone_size: many
v_call: TRBV20-1
d_call: TRBD2
cdr3_aa: CSAASRGYYNEQFF
cdr3_nt: TGCAGTGCCGCTTCGCGGGGGTATTACAATGAGCAGTTCTTC

j_call: TRBJ2-7
clone_size: -
v_call: TRBV6-5
d_call: TRBD1
cdr3_aa: CASSYPGQGRKQYF
cdr3_nt: TGTGCCAGCAGTTACCCGGGACAGGGCAGGAAGCAGTACTTC

j_call: TRBJ2-2
clone_size: -
v_call: TRBV21-1
d_call: -
cdr3_aa: CASDGRRQGGTGELFF
cdr3_nt: TGTGCCAGCGATGGTAGGAGACAGGGCGGCACCGGGGAGCTGTTTTTT

j_call: TRBJ2-1
clone_size: few
v_call: TRBV4-1
d_call: -
cdr3_aa: CASSQAWSGNEQFF
cdr3_nt: TGCGCCAGCAGCCAAGCCTGGTCCGGCAATGAGCAGTTCTTC

j_call: TRBJ2-3
clone_size: many
v_call: TRBV29-1
d_call: TRBD2
cdr3_aa: CSALSGTTDTQYF
cdr3_nt: TGCAGCGCTCTTAGCGGGACCACAGATACGCAGTATTTT

j_call: TRBJ2-1
clone_size: -
v_call: TRBV7-9
d_call: -
cdr3_aa: CASSRLVGGSNEQFF
cdr3_nt: TGTGCCAGCAGCCGCCTAGTGGGGGGCTCAAATGAGCAGTTCTTC

j_call: TRBJ2-1
clone_size: many
v_call: TRBV12-3/TRBV12-4
d_call: -
cdr3_aa: CASSLGFGGADSLSYNEQFF
cdr3_nt: TGTGCCAGCAGTTTAGGGTTTGGGGGGGCCGACTCCCTCTCCTACAATGAGCAGTTCTTC

j_call: TRBJ2-7
clone_size: few
v_call: TRBV11-2
d_call: TRBD1
cdr3_aa: CASSSPGEGAMGEQYF
cdr3_nt: TGTGCCAGCAGCTCGCCGGGCGAGGGGGCGATGGGAGAGCAGTACTTC

j_call: TRBJ2-1
clone_size: once
v_call: TRBV4-3
d_call: -
cdr3_aa: CASSQDATAYNEQFF
cdr3_nt: TGCGCCAGCAGCCAAGATGCCACAGCCTACAATGAGCAGTTCTTC

j_call: TRBJ2-1
clone_size: -
v_call: TRBV3-1
d_call: -
cdr3_aa: CASSQDHWGSYNEQFF
cdr3_nt: TGTGCCAGCAGCCAAGATCACTGGGGGTCCTACAATGAGCAGTTCTTC

j_call: TRBJ1-1
clone_size: few
v_call: TRBV29-1
d_call: -
cdr3_aa: CSVAKGGANTEAFF
cdr3_nt: TGCAGCGTTGCCAAAGGGGGAGCGAACACTGAAGCTTTCTTT

j_call: TRBJ2-5
clone_size: few
v_call: TRBV7-2
d_call: -
cdr3_aa: CASNRGGQETQYF
cdr3_nt: TGTGCCAGCAACCGAGGGGGTCAGGAGACCCAGTACTTC

j_call: TRBJ2-6
clone_size: -
v_call: TRBV28
d_call: -
cdr3_aa: CASRPRSGANVLTF
cdr3_nt: TGTGCCAGCAGACCCCGCTCTGGGGCCAACGTCCTGACTTTC

j_call: TRBJ2-1
clone_size: few
v_call: TRBV7-8
d_call: -
cdr3_aa: CASSFLLAYNEQFF
cdr3_nt: TGTGCCAGCAGCTTCTTACTAGCCTACAATGAGCAGTTCTTC

j_call: TRBJ2-4
clone_size: few
v_call: TRBV2
d_call: -
cdr3_aa: CASSAGESSKNIQYF
cdr3_nt: TGTGCCAGCAGCGCCGGGGAAAGCTCCAAAAACATTCAGTACTTC

j_call: TRBJ2-5
clone_size: few
v_call: TRBV11-2
d_call: -
cdr3_aa: CASSPAYQETQYF
cdr3_nt: TGTGCCAGCAGCCCCGCGTACCAAGAGACCCAGTACTTC

j_call: TRBJ2-5
clone_size: once
v_call: TRBV7-2
d_call: TRBD2
cdr3_aa: CASKRGGAGETQYF
cdr3_nt: TGTGCCAGCAAGCGCGGGGGGGCCGGGGAGACCCAGTACTTC

j_call: TRBJ2-4
clone_size: -
v_call: TRBV20-1
d_call: -
cdr3_aa: CSARLTGLRNIQYF
cdr3_nt: TGCAGTGCTAGATTGACAGGCCTACGGAACATTCAGTACTTC

j_call: TRBJ2-1
clone_size: -
v_call: TRBV14
d_call: TRBD2
cdr3_aa: CASSHLAAGAEQFF
cdr3_nt: TGTGCCAGCAGCCATCTGGCAGCGGGGGCTGAGCAGTTCTTC

j_call: TRBJ2-4
clone_size: few
v_call: TRBV20-1
d_call: -
cdr3_aa: CSATIAKNIQYF
cdr3_nt: TGCAGTGCCACGATAGCCAAAAACATTCAGTACTTC

j_call: TRBJ2-1
clone_size: few
v_call: TRBV6-2/TRBV6-3
d_call: -
cdr3_aa: CASIRRGLEGGEQFF
cdr3_nt: TGTGCCAGCATACGGCGGGGCCTAGAGGGGGGCGAGCAGTTCTTC

j_call: TRBJ2-3
clone_size: few
v_call: TRBV7-2
d_call: -
cdr3_aa: CASSRRTRGTDTQYF
cdr3_nt: TGTGCCAGCAGCCGGAGGACGCGCGGCACAGATACGCAGTATTTT

j_call: TRBJ2-3
clone_size: few
v_call: TRBV5-1
d_call: TRBD2
cdr3_aa: CASSLPGGAGGTDTQYF
cdr3_nt: TGCGCCAGCAGCTTGCCCGGAGGGGCGGGGGGCACAGATACGCAGTATTTT

j_call: TRBJ2-7
clone_size: -
v_call: TRBV9
d_call: -
cdr3_aa: CASSQGGLEQYF
cdr3_nt: TGTGCCAGCAGCCAAGGGGGTCTCGAGCAGTACTTC

j_call: TRBJ2-3
clone_size: few
v_call: TRBV4-1
d_call: TRBD2
cdr3_aa: CASSQERVRGGDTQYF
cdr3_nt: TGCGCCAGCAGCCAAGAAAGGGTGCGGGGGGGAGATACGCAGTATTTT

j_call: TRBJ2-1
clone_size: few
v_call: TRBV9
d_call: -
cdr3_aa: CASSVVPSPYNEQFF
cdr3_nt: TGTGCCAGCAGCGTAGTCCCTAGCCCTTACAATGAGCAGTTCTTC

j_call: TRBJ1-1
clone_size: -
v_call: TRBV12-3/TRBV12-4
d_call: -
cdr3_aa: CASSITGLGVAEAFF
cdr3_nt: TGTGCCAGCAGCATAACGGGACTCGGTGTCGCTGAAGCTTTCTTT

j_call: TRBJ2-6
clone_size: -
v_call: TRBV7-2
d_call: TRBD1
cdr3_aa: CASSQGQAYSGANVLTF
cdr3_nt: TGTGCCAGCAGCCAGGGACAGGCATACTCTGGGGCCAACGTCCTGACTTTC

j_call: TRBJ2-3
clone_size: -
v_call: TRBV20-1
d_call: TRBD2
cdr3_aa: CSASSGGGSTDTQYF
cdr3_nt: TGCAGTGCTAGTAGCGGGGGCGGGAGCACAGATACGCAGTATTTT

j_call: TRBJ2-1
clone_size: few
v_call: TRBV29-1
d_call: -
cdr3_aa: CSVDRGGEQFF
cdr3_nt: TGCAGCGTTGATAGGGGGGGTGAGCAGTTCTTC

j_call: TRBJ2-5
clone_size: -
v_call: TRBV12-3/TRBV12-4
d_call: TRBD1
cdr3_aa: CASSLTGGVGTQYF
cdr3_nt: TGTGCCAGCAGTCTGACAGGGGGCGTCGGGACCCAGTACTTC

j_call: TRBJ1-2
clone_size: few
v_call: TRBV20-1
d_call: -
cdr3_aa: CSAKPGNYGYTF
cdr3_nt: TGCAGTGCTAAACCTGGGAACTATGGCTACACCTTC

j_call: TRBJ2-1
clone_size: many
v_call: TRBV5-1
d_call: -
cdr3_aa: CASSLSASSYNEQFF
cdr3_nt: TGCGCCAGCAGCCTCAGTGCGAGCTCCTACAATGAGCAGTTCTTC

j_call: TRBJ1-1
clone_size: once
v_call: TRBV7-3
d_call: -
cdr3_aa: CASSSTGISNTEAFF
cdr3_nt: TGTGCCAGCAGCTCAACGGGGATCTCGAACACTGAAGCTTTCTTT

j_call: TRBJ1-2
clone_size: -
v_call: TRBV29-1
d_call: TRBD1
cdr3_aa: CSVPADRVYGYTF
cdr3_nt: TGCAGCGTTCCCGCGGACAGGGTCTATGGCTACACCTTC

j_call: TRBJ2-5
clone_size: few
v_call: TRBV12-3/TRBV12-4
d_call: TRBD1
cdr3_aa: CASGPATGGSETQYF
cdr3_nt: TGTGCCAGCGGTCCCGCTACAGGGGGGTCAGAGACCCAGTACTTC

j_call: TRBJ1-1
clone_size: many
v_call: TRBV6-1
d_call: -
cdr3_aa: CASSLFGGKEAFF
cdr3_nt: TGTGCCAGCAGCCTCTTTGGGGGGAAGGAAGCTTTCTTT

j_call: TRBJ1-2
clone_size: few
v_call: TRBV7-9
d_call: -
cdr3_aa: CASSLVGGGEDGYTF
cdr3_nt: TGTGCCAGCAGCTTAGTTGGCGGAGGGGAGGACGGCTACACCTTC

j_call: TRBJ2-5
clone_size: -
v_call: TRBV7-2
d_call: -
cdr3_aa: CASSLEVGTQYF
cdr3_nt: TGTGCCAGCAGCTTAGAGGTCGGGACCCAGTACTTC

j_call: TRBJ2-5
clone_size: few
v_call: TRBV7-6
d_call: -
cdr3_aa: CASSLLTGQETQYF
cdr3_nt: TGTGCCAGCAGCTTACTAACAGGGCAAGAGACCCAGTACTTC